Presented here are 28 T cell receptor gamma chains from one specimen sequenced in a study of Vγ9Vδ2 T cells in congenital toxoplasmosis. Template-switch reverse transcription used TRGC- and TRDC-specific primers together in a single tube. The TRGC primer was designed to bind both TRGC1 and TRGC2 constant genes. TCRdb re-called the reads using CATT. Seen here are a few hundred gamma-chain clones, 15% to 20% observed once, and the top ten hold about 25%. The specimen sequenced was gamma-delta T cells from blood. These receptors were collected from a child younger than 10 born to a mother with Toxoplasma gondii infection during pregnancy, either congenitally infected or uninfected (not recorded which).

Turning to this clone: With only one base between it and a far larger clone, this is likely a read error. The chain links TRGV9 to TRGJ1 or TRGJ2. In germline, CDR1 is GITISATS, CDR2 ISYDGTV (reference sequence). With V trimmed by 0 bases and J by 12 bases, 5 bases remained unmatched. This CDR3 is built from 11 residues. The CDR3 region has the DNA TGTGCCTTGTGGGAGGTGCGAAGGAAACTCTTT. This translates into CALWEVRRKLF.

Within the sample, this clone is large (0.1 to 1%). The J gene is TRGJP, the V gene TRGV9. The germline gives CDR1 GITISATS, CDR2 ISYDGTV (reference sequence). The CDR3 spans 17 residues. V dropped 3 bases and J dropped 6; count of bases not matched to a gene: 8. CDR3 sequence: CALWERGGELGKKIKVF. CDR3 nucleotide sequence: TGTGCCTTGTGGGAGCGTGGAGGAGAGTTGGGCAAAAAAATCAAGGTATTT.

In the case of this clone: TCRdb's entry gives the protein of a much larger clone, which mismatches this DNA's translation at residue 3, likely from a read error; the protein reported here is translated from the DNA. This chain uses TRGV8 with TRGJ1 or TRGJ2. Germline-derived CDR1 and CDR2 are VENAVY and YDSYNSRV. The CDR3 has 14 residues. In DNA form, the CDR3 reads TGTGCCGCCTGGGTTTCTCGTAATTATTATAAGAAACTCTTT. Its protein product is CAAWVSRNYYKKLF.

Within the sample, this clone is medium-sized. J is TRGJP and V is TRGV9. Germline V gives CDR1 GITISATS, CDR2 ISYDGTV (reference sequence). J lost 3 bases, V lost 5 bases, and 4 bases had no gene match. The CDR3 extends over 16 amino acids. DNA of the CDR3: TGTGCCTTGTGGGCATTGCAAGAGTTGGGCAAAAAAATCAAGGTATTT. As protein: CALWALQELGKKIKVF.

This clone qualifies as large. The V call is TRGV2, the J call TRGJ1 or TRGJ2. The V and J ends lost 0 bases and 11 bases, in that order; junction bases with no gene match: 7. The CDR3 is 12 residues long. Germline assignment: CDR1 EGSNGY and CDR2 YDSYNSKV. This CDR3 is CATWDGPGEKLF. CDR3 DNA: TGTGCCACCTGGGACGGGCCGGGGGAGAAACTCTTT.

This clone is labeled as large. The sample has other DNA sequences that encode this CDR3 too. This chain connects TRGV9 to TRGJP. This CDR3 spans 16 amino acids. The V and J ends lost 2 bases and 4 bases, in that order; junction bases with no gene match: 2. The germline CDR1 and CDR2 sequences are GITISATS and ISYDGTV (reference sequence). CDR3 amino acids: CALWEEQELGKKIKVF. In nucleotides, the CDR3 is TGTGCCTTGTGGGAGGAACAAGAGTTGGGCAAAAAAATCAAGGTATTT.

This clone was counted between two and nine times. The rearrangement uses TRGV4 and TRGJP2. After removal of 2 bases from V and 6 bases from J, the junction contained 3 bases not matched to a gene. The CDR3 has 13 residues. The germline gives CDR1 EGSTGY, CDR2 YDSYTSSV. This CDR3 reads CATWDVGDWIKTF. DNA for the CDR3: TGTGCCACCTGGGATGTTGGTGATTGGATCAAGACGTTT.

In the case of this clone: A read error may explain this, as a much larger clone is one base away. This sample includes further DNA sequences coding for the same CDR3. The chain links TRGV9 to TRGJP. Looked up from germline, CDR1 is GITISATS and CDR2 is ISYDGTV (reference sequence). This CDR3 has 18 amino acids. The CDR3 sequence is CALWEVQPQELGKKIKVF. In DNA, the CDR3 is TGTGCCCTGTGGGAGGTGCAACCGCAAGAGTTGGGCAAAAAAATCAAGGTATTT.

This clone is termed medium-sized. The chain joins TRGV9 to TRGJP. J was trimmed by 9 bases and V by 4 bases; bases with no gene match: 3. CDR3 length equals 14 residues. Germline V gene data show CDR1 as GITISATS and CDR2 as ISYDGTV (reference sequence). CDR3 DNA: TGTGCCTTGTGGGAAGGGTTGGGCAAAAAAATCAAGGTATTT. Translating gives CALWEGLGKKIKVF.

Points on this clone: A read error is the likely source, as a far larger clone sits one nucleotide away. The chain uses TRGV9 and TRGJ1 or TRGJ2. The junction had 12 bases not matched to a gene; V was cut back by 2 bases and J by 5 bases. This CDR3 spans 15 amino acids. Germline V CDR1 and CDR2: GITISATS, ISYDGTV (reference sequence). As DNA, the CDR3 is TGTGCCTTGTGGGAGGGCACAGTACTGCATTATAAGAAACTCTTT. The encoded protein is CALWEGTVLHYKKLF.

As for this clone: This sequence may be a read error, since a much larger clone differs from it by one base. V and J are TRGV10 and TRGJ1 or TRGJ2. TRGV10 is given ORF status, its function remaining uncertain. The CDR3 has 11 amino acids. Trimming cost V 8 bases and J 1 base; bases outside gene matches: 0. CDR3 region: CAAWNYYKKLF. The CDR3 DNA is TGTGCTGCGTGGAATTATTATAAGAAACTCTTT.

To note about this clone: TCRdb shows a much larger clone's protein in place of this DNA's translation, and the two differ at residue 8, likely through a read error; the protein shown is translated from the DNA. This chain uses TRGV9 with TRGJ1 or TRGJ2. The germline gives CDR1 GITISATS, CDR2 ISYDGTV (reference sequence). This CDR3 has 13 amino acids. V trimming: 2 bases; J trimming: 5 bases; junction bases outside the gene matches: 6. The chain's CDR3 is CALWEDPHYKKLF. CDR3 sequence (DNA): TGTGCCTTGTGGGAGGACCCCCATTATAAGAAACTCTTT.

On this clone itself: It is likely a read error: a sequence one base away is far more abundant. Other DNA sequences within the sample encode an identical CDR3. This chain links TRGV9 with TRGJP1. This CDR3 spans 15 amino acids. From germline, CDR1 is GITISATS and CDR2 ISYDGTV (reference sequence). CDR3 residues: CALWDHRGTGWFKIF. The CDR3 DNA is TGTGCCTTGTGGGACCACAGGGGCACTGGATGGTTCAAGATATTT.

In this sample, this clone turned up a few times. A far more abundant clone sits one base away, making this likely a read error. The chain couples TRGV9 to TRGJP. Germline CDR1 GITISATS, CDR2 ISYDGTV (reference sequence). The CDR3 extends over 18 amino acids. This chain's CDR3 is CALCEVPLMELGKKIKVF. DNA for the CDR3: TGTGCCTTGTGTGAGGTGCCGCTTATGGAGTTGGGCAAAAAAATCAAGGTATTT.

On this clone itself: Just one base apart from a much larger clone, this may be a read error. The chain carries TRGV9 and TRGJ1 or TRGJ2. CDR3 length: 12 amino acids. With 8 bases clipped from V and 6 bases from J, the junction kept 10 bases outside the gene matches. CDR1 and CDR2 from the germline V gene are GITISATS and ISYDGTV (reference sequence). CDR3 DNA sequence: TGTGCCTTGTTTCAGGGAGGTTATAAGAAACTCTTT. Protein product: CALFQGGYKKLF.

This clone counts as large. The chain links TRGV5 to TRGJ1 or TRGJ2. J gave up 3 bases and V 6 bases, and 2 bases lay outside the gene matches. Germline CDR1 reads VINAFY; CDR2 reads YDVSNSKD. CDR3 length: 11 amino acids. CDR3 region: CATWIYYKKLF. Written as DNA, the CDR3 is TGTGCCACCTGGATTTATTATAAGAAACTCTTT.

This clone qualifies as medium-sized. The genes are TRGV9 and TRGJP. Germline assignment: CDR1 GITISATS and CDR2 ISYDGTV (reference sequence). The CDR3 spans 17 residues. V gave up 3 bases and J gave up 8 bases; unmatched junction bases: 10. This CDR3 is CALWETRDKLGKKIKVF. CDR3 DNA sequence: TGTGCCTTGTGGGAGACAAGGGATAAGTTGGGCAAAAAAATCAAGGTATTT.

Comments on this clone: A much larger clone differs from this one at a single base, so this may be a read error. The chain uses TRGV9 and TRGJP. The CDR3 covers 15 residues. With V trimmed by 3 bases and J by 7 bases, 3 bases remained unmatched. CDR1 is GITISATS and CDR2 is ISYDGTV in the germline V gene (reference sequence). The CDR3 DNA is TGTGCCTTGTGGGAGATGGAGTTGGGCAAAAAAATCAAGGTATTT. It encodes CALWEMELGKKIKVF.

This clone is classed as medium-sized. This chain connects TRGV9 to TRGJP. This CDR3 region has 17 residues. J lost 3 bases, V lost 6 bases, and 8 bases had no gene match. CDR1 and CDR2 from the germline V gene are GITISATS and ISYDGTV (reference sequence). The DNA of the CDR3 is TGTGCCTTGTGGTTTGGCGAGCAAGAGTTGGGCAAAAAAATCAAGGTATTT. Translation: CALWFGEQELGKKIKVF.

As for this clone: This likely came from a read error, as a far larger clone is one base away. V and J are TRGV4 and TRGJP2. The CDR3 is 14 amino acids. Germline V gives CDR1 EGSTGY, CDR2 YDSYTSSV. CDR3 nucleotide sequence: TGTACCACCTGGCACTTCGGACGTGATTGGATCAAGACGTTT. Residues: CTTWHFGRDWIKTF.

This clone is large within its sample. Other nucleotide sequences from this sample produce the same CDR3. This chain connects TRGV9 to TRGJP. Germline CDR1 is GITISATS and CDR2 is ISYDGTV (reference sequence). V dropped 0 bases and J dropped 9; count of bases not matched to a gene: 2. This CDR3 comprises 15 residues. CDR3 DNA: TGTGCCTTGTGGGAGGTGCGGTTGGGCAAAAAAATCAAGGTATTT. Encoded protein: CALWEVRLGKKIKVF.

This clone counts as large. The sample holds other DNA sequences that translate to the same CDR3. V gene TRGV9 combines with J gene TRGJP. The CDR3 extends over 16 amino acids. The ends lost 3 bases at V and 4 bases at J; junction bases unmatched: 3. Germline CDR1 is GITISATS and CDR2 is ISYDGTV (reference sequence). The CDR3 spells CALWERQELGKKIKVF. For the CDR3, the DNA is TGTGCCTTGTGGGAGCGTCAAGAGTTGGGCAAAAAAATCAAGGTATTT.

This clone is labeled as large (0.1 to 1%). Other DNA sequences within the sample encode an identical CDR3. V and J are TRGV9 and TRGJP. The CDR3 is made up of 17 amino acids. V shed 0 bases, J shed 4 bases, and the junction held 3 bases outside the gene matches. CDR1 and CDR2 (germline): GITISATS, ISYDGTV (reference sequence). CDR3 nucleotides: TGTGCCTTGTGGGAGGTGCGACAAGAGTTGGGCAAAAAAATCAAGGTATTT. Translation gives CALWEVRQELGKKIKVF.

As for this clone: It differs at one base from a far larger clone, so likely a read error. Other DNA sequences in this sample translate to the same CDR3. The V gene is TRGV9, the J gene TRGJP. Germline V gene lookup returns CDR1 GITISATS and CDR2 ISYDGTV (reference sequence). This CDR3 comprises 18 residues. J was trimmed by 4 bases and V by 0 bases; bases with no gene match: 6. This CDR3 is CALWEVHPQELGKKIKVF. DNA for the CDR3: TGTGCCTTGTGGGAGGTGCACCCACAAGAGTTGGGCAAAAAAATCAAGGTATTT.

This clone counts as large. V usage is TRGV3 and J usage is TRGJ1 or TRGJ2. Germline V gives CDR1 VTNTFY, CDR2 YDVSTARD (reference sequence). Trimming took 4 bases from V and 4 from J; bases not matched to a gene: 4. The CDR3 has 12 residues. The CDR3 here is CATWEGYYKKLF. The DNA of the CDR3 is TGTGCCACCTGGGAAGGGTATTATAAGAAACTCTTT.

This clone is judged medium-sized. This chain links TRGV9 with TRGJP. CDR1 is GITISATS, CDR2 ISYDGTV, per germline (reference sequence). The CDR3 is 16 amino acids. J lost 4 bases, V lost 6 bases, and 6 bases had no gene match. The CDR3 spells CALWKTQELGKKIKVF. The CDR3 nucleotides are TGTGCCTTGTGGAAAACACAAGAGTTGGGCAAAAAAATCAAGGTATTT.

By frequency in the sample, this clone is large. Distinct nucleotide sequences in the sample also encode this CDR3. The rearrangement uses TRGV9 and TRGJP. V lost 1 base to trimming and J lost 7 bases; unmatched junction nucleotides: 4. In germline, CDR1 is GITISATS, CDR2 ISYDGTV (reference sequence). This CDR3 region has 16 residues. The CDR3 region has the DNA TGTGCCTTGTGGGAGGTAAGGGAGTTGGGCAAAAAAATCAAGGTATTT. It translates to CALWEVRELGKKIKVF.

By its share, this clone is large (0.1 to 1%). V usage is TRGV9 and J usage is TRGJP. CDR3 length equals 19 residues. J was trimmed by 1 base and V by 5 bases; bases with no gene match: 11. Germline assignment: CDR1 GITISATS and CDR2 ISYDGTV (reference sequence). CDR3 sequence reads: CALWVSHLGQELGKKIKVF. In DNA form, the CDR3 reads TGTGCCTTGTGGGTTTCCCATCTCGGGCAAGAGTTGGGCAAAAAAATCAAGGTATTT.